The source of this T cell receptor beta chain is a study of low-dose radiotherapy and immunotherapy resistance in tumors. Study-wide background: For Cohort 1, fractions of 0.5 Gy were given every 2 weeks, reaching 6.5 Gy overall. From cycle 1 day 1, patients took oral aspirin 300 mg every day for four cycles.

The CDR3 length is 14 residues. In germline, CDR1 is SGHAT, CDR2 FQNNGV. Trimming pared 5 bases from V and 6 bases from J, leaving 17 bases between. Indicated time point: after trial treatment. The treatment was: LDRT plus nivolumab, ipilimumab, low-dose cyclophosphamide and aspirin (RACIN trial). Both TCRalpha and TCRbeta chains were reverse transcribed with V-gene-specific primers. TCRs were put through approximately 21 PCR cycles of amplification with Phusion. A constant-region primer and the V-primer adapter served as the primer pair. TCRdb used MiXCR to reprocess the reads, holding one entry per CDR3 protein. The profile shows roughly 30,000 distinct CDR3 sequences, under 55% of them singletons. This clonotype was observed at least ten times.

This receptor was obtained from a male donor with gallbladder cancer. Specimen: PBMCs, collected after low-dose radiotherapy plus immunotherapy. This chain links TRBV11-2 with TRBJ2-7; D may be TRBD1 (5 bases). The CDR3 nucleotides are TGTGCCAGCAGCGGAAACGGGCCCCAGGGCGAGCAGTACTTC. Translating gives CASSGNGPQGEQYF.